The 19 T cell receptor beta chains given below trace back to one sample, sequenced in a study of shared clonotypes between healthy human individuals. Some clones are missing from TCRdb's copy, which holds only in-frame ones; the method was immunoSEQ multiplex PCR. Seen here are millions of clones, just over 90% observed once, and the top ten hold 0.11% to 0.15%. Material: naive CD4+ T cells sorted from blood. Described subset: CD45RA+ positively selected. The receptors originated from a man aged 18-30 years in good health.

The gene calls are TRBV30 and TRBJ2-7, with D possibly being TRBD1 (5 bases). V lost 4 bases and J lost 3, with 10 bases in between. Germline V gives CDR1 GTSNPN, CDR2 SVGIG (reference sequence). The CDR3 sequence is 12 residues long. DNA of the CDR3: TGTGCCTGGATGGGGCTGGGCTACGAGCAGTACTTC. Encoded protein: CAWMGLGYEQYF.

A word on this clone: Other DNA sequences from this sample encode an identical CDR3 as well. The rearrangement joins TRBV5-1 to TRBJ1-1; D call uncertain. The germline V gene has CDR1 SGHRS and CDR2 YFSETQ. This CDR3 has 13 amino acids. Trimming removed 1 base from V and 2 bases from J, with 6 bases in between. CDR3 DNA: TGCGCCAGCAGCTTGTGGGGTAACACTGAAGCTTTCTTT. It encodes CASSLWGNTEAFF. The full variable domain, its missing parts supplied by reference TRBV5-1 and TRBJ1-1, is KAGVTQTPRYLIKTRGQQVTLSCSPISGHRSVSWYQQTPGQGLQFLFEYFSETQRNKGNFPGRFSGRQFSNSRSEMNVSTLELGDSALYLCASSLWGNTEAFFGQGTRLTVV.

Notes on this clone: Other DNA sequences in the sample encode the same CDR3. The chain employs TRBV2 and TRBJ1-6; 7 bases fit TRBD1. The CDR3 has 14 amino acids. Germline V gene sequence: CDR1 SNHLY, CDR2 FYNNEI. V shed 3 bases, J shed 6 bases, and the junction held 2 bases outside the gene matches. The CDR3 here is CASSDRGGNSPLHF. The DNA of the CDR3 is TGTGCCAGCAGTGACAGGGGGGGTAATTCACCCCTCCACTTT.

Points on this clone: Since a much larger clone is just one base distant, this may be a read error. The same CDR3 is also encoded by other DNA sequences in this sample. The rearrangement joins TRBV7-9 to TRBJ2-7; D gene ambiguous. The CDR3 sequence is 11 residues long. Trimming removed 5 bases at V and 1 base at J, with 3 bases between. The germline CDR1 and CDR2 sequences are SEHNR and FQNEAQ (reference sequence). The CDR3 spells CASSPSYEQYF. The CDR3 DNA reads TGTGCCAGCAGCCCATCCTACGAGCAGTACTTC.

This clone has a handful of counts. The gene calls are TRBV19 and TRBJ2-2; no reliable D call. Germline CDR1 reads LNHDA; CDR2 reads SQIVND (reference sequence). This CDR3 region has 10 residues. V was shortened by 4 bases and J by 8 bases, with 2 bases between the two germline ends. The CDR3 reads CASSRGELFF. The DNA of the CDR3 is TGTGCCAGTAGTAGGGGGGAGCTGTTTTTT. Combining the CDR3 with reference TRBV19 and TRBJ2-2 gives the whole variable domain DGGITQSPKYLFRKEGQNVTLSCEQNLNHDAMYWYRQDPGQGLRLIYYSQIVNDFQKGDIAEGYSVSREKKESFPLTVTSAQKNPTAFYLCASSRGELFFGEGSRLTVL.

This chain joins TRBV2 and TRBJ1-2, with no clear D. The germline V gene has CDR1 SNHLY and CDR2 FYNNEI. The CDR3 is made up of 14 amino acids. V lost 6 bases to trimming and J lost 4 bases, with 15 bases between them. CDR3 loop: CASSSDRAPYGYTF. The CDR3, as DNA: TGTGCCAGCAGCTCAGACCGGGCCCCCTATGGCTACACCTTC. Drawing the rest from reference TRBV2 and TRBJ1-2, the complete variable domain is EPEVTQTPSHQVTQMGQEVILRCVPISNHLYFYWYRQILGQKVEFLVSFYNNEISEKSEIFDDQFSVERPDGSNFTLKIRSTKLEDSAMYFCASSSDRAPYGYTFGSGTRLTVV.

The V gene is TRBV11-3, the J gene TRBJ2-1; D unclear. This CDR3 region has 12 residues. Trimming pared 2 bases from V and 6 bases from J, leaving 5 bases between. Germline V gene lookup returns CDR1 SGHNT and CDR2 YENEEA. In nucleotides, the CDR3 is TGTGCCAGCAGCTTAAGCCTCAATGAGCAGTTCTTC. Amino acid sequence: CASSLSLNEQFF. The complete variable domain, with remaining parts taken from reference TRBV11-3 and TRBJ2-1, reads EAGVVQSPRYKIIEKKQPVAFWCNPISGHNTLYWYLQNLGQGPELLIRYENEEAVDDSQLPKDRFSAERLKGVDSTLKIQPAELGDSAVYLCASSLSLNEQFFGPGTRLTVL.

The chain couples TRBV28 to TRBJ2-7; 7 bases agree with TRBD2. Germline assignment: CDR1 MDHEN and CDR2 SYDVKM. The CDR3 length is 14 residues. The J segment lost 5 bases and the V segment lost 8 bases, leaving 12 bases of the junction unmatched. The CDR3 sequence is CASELGGIPHEQYF. Written as DNA, the CDR3 is TGTGCCAGCGAATTGGGGGGGATCCCCCACGAGCAGTACTTC. Combining the CDR3 with reference TRBV28 and TRBJ2-7 gives the whole variable domain DVKVTQSSRYLVKRTGEKVFLECVQDMDHENMFWYRQDPGLGLRLIYFSYDVKMKEKGDIPEGYSVSREKKERFSLILESASTNQTSMYLCASELGGIPHEQYFGPGTRLTVT.

This clone was observed once. The chain joins TRBV10-1 to TRBJ2-1; TRBD1 aligns across 9 bases. Per the germline V gene, CDR1 is WNHNN and CDR2 is SYGVQD (reference sequence). The CDR3 is made up of 14 amino acids. Germline trimming cut 7 bases from V and 8 bases from J; bases unmatched to any gene: 9. The chain's CDR3 is CASTDRGVCYEQFF. The CDR3 region has the DNA TGCGCCAGCACCGACAGGGGGGTTTGTTATGAGCAGTTCTTC.

This chain joins TRBV29-1 and TRBJ2-1; maybe TRBD1 (5 bases). This CDR3 contains 15 residues. V was cut by 8 bases and J by 8 bases, with 25 bases left in between. Germline CDR1 and CDR2: SQVTM and ANQGSEA. CDR3 nucleotide sequence: TGCAGCCTTTTCAAGGGGCGTCCCCGGGCCGATGAGCAGTTCTTC. Translated, it gives CSLFKGRPRADEQFF.

The chain carries TRBV5-6 and TRBJ2-1; 10 nucleotides align to TRBD2. The trim removed 4 bases at V and 8 bases at J, leaving 21 bases unmatched. The CDR3 spans 19 residues. The V gene's germline CDR1 is SGHDT and CDR2 YYEEEE. Written as DNA, the CDR3 is TGTGCCAGCAGCCCCATACTTACACCACTAGCGGGATGGATCGATGAGCAGTTCTTC. Translated, it gives CASSPILTPLAGWIDEQFF.

The chain uses TRBV6-6 and TRBJ2-7, with D perhaps TRBD1 (5 bases). The CDR3 has 13 residues. CDR1 and CDR2 (germline): MNHNY, SVGAGI (reference sequence). The V end was cut by 5 bases, the J end by 9 bases, with 17 bases between. The CDR3 here is CASSGPGKKGQYF. The CDR3 DNA is TGTGCCAGCAGTGGGCCAGGGAAAAAGGGGCAGTACTTC.

The J gene is TRBJ2-3, the V gene TRBV5-4; D possibly corresponds to TRBD2 (6 bases). The CDR3 covers 17 residues. CDR1 is SGHNT, CDR2 YYREEE, per germline (reference sequence). The V end lost 0 bases, the J end lost 0 bases, and 14 bases lay between the germline ends. The CDR3 is CASSLGRRGSSTDTQYF. For the CDR3, the DNA is TGTGCCAGCAGCTTGGGGAGGCGGGGCTCTAGCACAGATACGCAGTATTTT.

This chain links TRBV27 with TRBJ1-2; possible D gene TRBD1, 6 bases. Germline V lookup: CDR1 MNHEY, CDR2 SMNVEV (reference sequence). CDR3 size: 15 residues. Trimming cost V 7 bases and J 4 bases, with 19 bases left between them. CDR3: CASMAWGPGGYGYTF. The CDR3 DNA reads TGTGCCAGCATGGCGTGGGGGCCGGGGGGCTATGGCTACACCTTC.

V is TRBV6-1 and J is TRBJ2-3; D uncertain. Trimming left V 4 bases short and J 6 bases short, with 11 bases between. CDR1 and CDR2 from the germline V gene are MNHNS and SASEGT. This CDR3 is built from 13 residues. The CDR3 bases are TGTGCCAGCAGTGTAGAAGCGAGGGATACGCAGTATTTT. Amino acid sequence: CASSVEARDTQYF.

This clone appeared a single time. This chain connects TRBV6-1 to TRBJ2-3; no definite D call. CDR1 is MNHNS and CDR2 is SASEGT in the germline V gene. V gave up 3 bases and J gave up 2 bases, with 15 bases separating them. The CDR3 is 16 residues long. The CDR3 reads CASSESRNPSTDTQYF. The CDR3 DNA reads TGTGCCAGCAGTGAGTCCCGGAACCCTTCCACAGATACGCAGTATTTT.

V and J are TRBV19 and TRBJ1-1, with D tentatively TRBD1 (5 bases). The germline V gene has CDR1 LNHDA and CDR2 SQIVND (reference sequence). The V gene lost 11 bases and the J gene lost 1 base, with 14 bases spanning the gap. This CDR3 contains 13 residues. The CDR3 DNA is TGTGCCTCACGGAGGGGCCCGAACACTGAAGCTTTCTTT. Encoded protein: CASRRGPNTEAFF.

The chain couples TRBV7-9 to TRBJ2-4; tentative D call: TRBD1 (6 bases). V was cut by 1 base and J by 3 bases, with 10 bases left in between. This CDR3 is 15 amino acids long. Germline V gene lookup returns CDR1 SEHNR and CDR2 FQNEAQ (reference sequence). This CDR3 is CASSLGDRNKNIQYF. The CDR3 bases are TGTGCCAGCAGCTTAGGCGACAGGAACAAAAACATTCAGTACTTC.

This clone was seen a handful of times. The chain carries TRBV11-2 and TRBJ1-1, with D uncertain. Trimming shortened V by 5 bases and J by 1 base, and 11 bases separated the two germline ends. Germline values: CDR1 SGHAT, CDR2 FQNNGV. The length of the CDR3 is 14 residues. Written as DNA, the CDR3 is TGTGCCAGCAGCCTAATCCCAGGGAACACTGAAGCTTTCTTT. As protein: CASSLIPGNTEAFF.